The 29 T cell receptor beta chains below come from one sample, sequenced in a study of technical replicates of blood from several donors. TCRdb keeps only in-frame clones here, not all; method: immunoSEQ multiplex PCR. The sample records some 85,000 clones, just under 95% being singletons. Source material: T cells isolated from PBMCs. These receptor sequences come from a human donor in good health.

The chain combines TRBV7-9 with TRBJ1-2; D may be TRBD1 (6 bases). The CDR3 extends over 14 amino acids. V lost 1 base to trimming and J lost 8 bases, with 14 bases between them. Per germline, CDR1 SEHNR and CDR2 FQNEAQ (reference sequence). The CDR3: CASSLVQGPEGYTF. The DNA of the CDR3 is TGTGCCAGCAGCTTAGTGCAGGGGCCGGAAGGCTACACCTTC.

The genes are TRBV30 and TRBJ2-5; D is unclear. The J call may not be correct, given that the DNA end is closer to TRBJ2-7. The germline gives CDR1 GTSNPN, CDR2 SVGIG (reference sequence). The CDR3 runs to 14 residues. In nucleotides, the CDR3 is TGTGCCTGGAGTCATAACTACCCCTCCTACGAGCAGTACTTC. It codes for CAWSHNYPSYEQYF.

V and J are TRBV5-4 and TRBJ2-3; weak D call: TRBD2 (5 bases). This CDR3 comprises 14 residues. CDR1 is SGHNT, CDR2 YYREEE, per germline (reference sequence). The ends were cut back, 4 bases at V and 2 bases at J, with 11 bases in the middle. The CDR3: CASSTGGNTDTQYF. CDR3 in DNA: TGTGCCAGCAGCACCGGAGGTAACACAGATACGCAGTATTTT.

This chain links TRBV7-8 with TRBJ1-5; D is ambiguous. V lost 3 bases and J lost 5, with 8 bases in between. The germline gives CDR1 SGHVS, CDR2 FQNEAQ. The CDR3 spans 13 residues. In nucleotides, the CDR3 is TGTGCCAGCAGCTTTCCCGGGGATCAGCCCCAGCATTTT. Translated: CASSFPGDQPQHF.

This chain links TRBV30 with TRBJ1-1, with D possibly being TRBD1 (5 bases). This CDR3 region has 13 residues. CDR1 is GTSNPN, CDR2 SVGIG, per germline (reference sequence). V lost 4 bases and J 0 bases, leaving 9 bases between the germline ends. CDR3 DNA sequence: TGTGCCTGGAACGGACACCTGAACACTGAAGCTTTCTTT. This encodes CAWNGHLNTEAFF.

The sample holds one count of this clone. The chain combines TRBV27 with TRBJ2-5; TRBD2 matches 10 bases. Germline V gene sequence: CDR1 MNHEY, CDR2 SMNVEV (reference sequence). This CDR3 has 16 residues. The junction had 10 bases not matched to a gene; V was cut back by 6 bases and J by 3 bases. The CDR3 reads CASSQLAGGSKETQYF. CDR3 sequence (DNA): TGTGCCAGCAGCCAATTAGCGGGAGGATCCAAAGAGACCCAGTACTTC.

The chain employs TRBV5-1 and TRBJ1-1; D is ambiguous. CDR1 and CDR2 from the germline V gene are SGHRS and YFSETQ. Trimming took 0 bases from V and 0 from J, leaving 9 bases between them. The CDR3 spans 15 residues. The CDR3 is CASSLDQVMNTEAFF. In nucleotides, the CDR3 is TGCGCCAGCAGCTTGGACCAGGTGATGAACACTGAAGCTTTCTTT.

This chain uses TRBV4-2 with TRBJ2-2, with TRBD1 matching over 8 bases. After removal of 4 bases from V and 5 bases from J, the junction contained 9 bases not matched to a gene. The CDR3 contains 16 residues. CDR1 is LGHNA, CDR2 YNFKEQ, per germline. The CDR3 is CASSREQGVSTGELFF. CDR3 in DNA: TGTGCCAGCAGCCGGGAACAGGGGGTTAGTACCGGGGAGCTGTTTTTT.

The V and J genes are TRBV7-2 and TRBJ1-3; TRBD1 might be the D (5 bases). Germline values: CDR1 SGHTA, CDR2 FQGNSA. The CDR3 length is 16 residues. V shed 4 bases and J shed 2 bases, with 15 bases lying between them. The CDR3 reads CASSSVGAVTGNTIYF. The DNA for the CDR3 is TGTGCCAGCAGCTCGGTTGGGGCAGTCACTGGAAACACCATATATTTT.

This clone was found once. The V and J genes are TRBV7-9 and TRBJ1-2, with D unclear. The CDR3 consists of 13 residues. CDR1 SEHNR and CDR2 FQNEAQ come from the germline V gene (reference sequence). The V end was cut by 2 bases, the J end by 5 bases, with 9 bases between. CDR3 in DNA: TGTGCCAGCAGCTTAAACAGTGTTTATGGCTACACCTTC. This translates into CASSLNSVYGYTF.

This clone showed up just once. This rearrangement joins TRBV7-2 to TRBJ1-4, with TRBD1 matching 9 bases. Germline V gene lookup returns CDR1 SGHTA and CDR2 FQGNSA. V shed 5 bases and J 8 bases; nucleotides not matched to a gene: 9. The CDR3 length is 15 residues. The CDR3 protein is CASSNAGTGSEKLFF. The CDR3 DNA follows: TGTGCCAGCAGCAATGCCGGGACAGGGTCCGAAAAACTGTTTTTT.

The genes are TRBV9 and TRBJ2-1; the D is unclear. CDR3 length equals 11 residues. The V gene's germline CDR1 is SGDLS and CDR2 YYNGEE. V was cut by 4 bases and J by 10 bases, with 9 bases left in between. Here the CDR3 reads CASSTGREQFF. CDR3 DNA sequence: TGTGCCAGCAGCACCGGTAGAGAGCAGTTCTTC.

A single count supports this clone. The V and J genes are TRBV9 and TRBJ2-7; D remains ambiguous. The CDR3 has 12 residues. Trimming left V 2 bases short and J 1 base short, with 4 bases between. Germline V gene data show CDR1 as SGDLS and CDR2 as YYNGEE. In DNA form, the CDR3 reads TGTGCCAGCAGCGTGAGGTCCTACGAGCAGTACTTC. Amino acid sequence: CASSVRSYEQYF.

The V call is TRBV4-1, the J call TRBJ2-7, with D possibly being TRBD1 (6 bases). CDR1 MGHRA and CDR2 YSYEKL come from the germline V gene. The length of the CDR3 is 15 residues. The V gene lost 1 base and the J gene lost 1 base, with 11 bases spanning the gap. CDR3 nucleotides: TGCGCCAGCAGCCAAGTAGGACAGAGTTCCTACGAGCAGTACTTC. Its translation is CASSQVGQSSYEQYF.

J is TRBJ1-2 and V is TRBV10-3; 7 bases match TRBD1. V lost 8 bases to trimming and J lost 2 bases; unmatched junction nucleotides: 8. Germline V gene sequence: CDR1 ENHRY, CDR2 SYGVKD. This CDR3 is built from 14 residues. DNA for the CDR3: TGTGCCATCTCCCTAGGACAGGAGAACTATGGCTACACCTTC. Amino acids: CAISLGQENYGYTF.

This clone was seen just once. This chain uses TRBV28 with TRBJ2-7, with 7 bases lining up with TRBD1. CDR3 size: 13 residues. Germline V lookup: CDR1 MDHEN, CDR2 SYDVKM. After removal of 6 bases from V and 3 bases from J, the junction contained 5 bases not matched to a gene. This CDR3 is CASRDRFYYEQYF. The CDR3 nucleotides are TGTGCCAGCAGGGACAGGTTCTACTACGAGCAGTACTTC.

In DNA form, the CDR3 reads TGTGCCAGCAGCTTATGGGGCAGCTCCTACAATGAGCAGTTCTTC. Protein sequence: CASSLWGSSYNEQFF. V usage is TRBV7-9 and J usage is TRBJ2-1; D might be TRBD1 (5 bases). CDR3 size: 15 residues. Germline values: CDR1 SEHNR, CDR2 FQNEAQ (reference sequence). Trimming stripped 2 bases from V and 0 bases from J, with 8 bases between.

This rearrangement joins TRBV30 to TRBJ1-3; no firm D call. Germline loops: CDR1 GTSNPN, CDR2 SVGIG (reference sequence). V lost 6 bases, J lost 2 bases, and 20 bases lay in between. The CDR3 is 16 residues long. The CDR3 nucleotides are TGTGCCTGTCCGATCCCGTCTGCGAGGGCTGGAAACACCATATATTTT. Amino acid sequence: CACPIPSARAGNTIYF.

The chain employs TRBV10-3 and TRBJ1-2; 9 bases map to TRBD1. Germline V CDR1 and CDR2: ENHRY, SYGVKD. The CDR3 is 14 residues long. V trimming: 11 bases; J trimming: 7 bases; junction bases outside the gene matches: 14. The CDR3 nucleotides read TGTGCCTCCCTCGGGACAGGGATAAGGGGTGGCTACACCTTC. Amino acids: CASLGTGIRGGYTF.

This chain connects TRBV20-1 to TRBJ1-2, with D perhaps matching TRBD1 (6 bases). Germline V CDR1 and CDR2: DFQATT, SNEGSKA (reference sequence). The CDR3 is 11 residues long. The CDR3 DNA reads as TGCGCTGTAGGGGGGGCGCGCGGCTACACCTTC. Translating it yields CAVGGARGYTF.

The chain's CDR3 is CATEDRGGVAFF. DNA of the CDR3: TGTGCCACCGAGGACAGGGGTGGGGTAGCTTTCTTT. The V and J genes are TRBV28 and TRBJ1-1; 9 bases align to TRBD1. Germline lookup yields CDR1 MDHEN and CDR2 SYDVKM. This CDR3 is built from 12 residues. V shed 10 bases, J shed 10 bases, and the junction held 10 bases outside the gene matches.

CDR3 residues: CASSLSIGPYGYTF. CDR3 nucleotide sequence: TGTGCCAGCAGTTTATCGATTGGGCCCTATGGCTACACCTTC. This sequence joins TRBV27 and TRBJ1-2, with D unresolved. V shed 0 bases and J shed 4 bases, with 9 bases lying between them. This CDR3 spans 14 amino acids. Germline values: CDR1 MNHEY, CDR2 SMNVEV (reference sequence).

The rearrangement links TRBV16 to TRBJ2-1, with D maybe TRBD2 (6 bases). Trimming cost V 0 bases and J 4 bases, with 10 bases left between them. CDR1 and CDR2 from the germline V gene are KGHSY and FQNENV. The CDR3 spans 15 residues. The CDR3 here is CASSQSPGLYNEQFF. CDR3 nucleotides: TGTGCCAGCAGCCAATCCCCGGGACTGTACAATGAGCAGTTCTTC.

This clone was observed a handful of times. The chain employs TRBV6-1 and TRBJ2-1; D is unresolved. Germline-derived CDR1 and CDR2 are MNHNS and SASEGT. The CDR3 has 12 residues. Trimming pared 2 bases from V and 7 bases from J, leaving 6 bases between. The CDR3 loop is CASSEFQNEQFF. CDR3 bases: TGTGCCAGCAGTGAATTCCAGAATGAGCAGTTCTTC.

The V and J genes are TRBV2 and TRBJ1-2, with TRBD1 identical over 12 bases. This CDR3 is built from 16 residues. V dropped 4 bases and J dropped 0; count of bases not matched to a gene: 3. Germline V gene data show CDR1 as SNHLY and CDR2 as FYNNEI. CDR3 loop: CASSGDRGPANYGYTF. CDR3 sequence (DNA): TGTGCCAGCAGTGGGGACAGGGGGCCGGCTAACTATGGCTACACCTTC.

The chain employs TRBV5-6 and TRBJ2-3, with a possible D match to TRBD1 (5 bases). The V and J ends lost 5 bases and 2 bases respectively, with 21 bases between them. The CDR3 spans 17 residues. The germline CDR1 and CDR2 sequences are SGHDT and YYEEEE. DNA of the CDR3: TGTGCCAGCAGTCCCTTAATCCCAGACAGTCACACAGATACGCAGTATTTT. As protein: CASSPLIPDSHTDTQYF. Looking up the rest from reference TRBV5-6 and TRBJ2-3 gives the full variable domain: DAGVTQSPTHLIKTRGQQVTLRCSPKSGHDTVSWYQQALGQGPQFIFQYYEEEERQRGNFPDRFSGHQFPNYSSELNVNALLLGDSALYLCASSPLIPDSHTDTQYFGPGTRLTVL.

The CDR3 DNA reads as TGTGCCTTCAGGGACAGGCAAGGCCAGCCCCAGCATTTT. It is translated as CAFRDRQGQPQHF. The chain couples TRBV30 to TRBJ1-5, with 8 bases aligning to TRBD1. This CDR3 comprises 13 residues. The germline gives CDR1 GTSNPN, CDR2 SVGIG (reference sequence). V lost 7 bases, J lost 7 bases, and 9 bases stayed unmatched.

The chain combines TRBV19 with TRBJ2-1; TRBD1 matches at 9 bases. Germline loops: CDR1 LNHDA, CDR2 SQIVND (reference sequence). V dropped 4 bases and J dropped 8; count of bases not matched to a gene: 9. The CDR3 runs 15 residues. The CDR3: CASSRSGQGFDEQFF. For the CDR3, the DNA is TGTGCCAGTAGTAGGTCGGGACAGGGTTTCGATGAGCAGTTCTTC.

The genes are TRBV4-2 and TRBJ1-1; the D is unclear. CDR1 LGHNA and CDR2 YNFKEQ come from the germline V gene. V lost 9 bases to trimming and J lost 1 base, with 9 bases between them. The CDR3 is 12 amino acids. The CDR3 sequence is CASSRENTEAFF. Here the CDR3 DNA reads TGTGCCAGTTCACGGGAGAACACTGAAGCTTTCTTT.